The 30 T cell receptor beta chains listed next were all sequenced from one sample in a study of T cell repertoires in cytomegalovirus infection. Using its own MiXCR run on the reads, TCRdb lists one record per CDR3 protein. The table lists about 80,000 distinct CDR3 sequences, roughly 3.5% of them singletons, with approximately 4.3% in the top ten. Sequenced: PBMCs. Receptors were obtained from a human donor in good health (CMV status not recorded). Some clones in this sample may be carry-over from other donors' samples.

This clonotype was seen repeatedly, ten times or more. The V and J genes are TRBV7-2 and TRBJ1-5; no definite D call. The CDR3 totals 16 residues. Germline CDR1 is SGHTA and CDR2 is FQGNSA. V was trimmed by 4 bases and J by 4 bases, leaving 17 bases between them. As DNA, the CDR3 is TGTGCCAGCAGCTCATCGGGCCGGTCCGTAAATCAGCCCCAGCATTTT. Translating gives CASSSSGRSVNQPQHF.

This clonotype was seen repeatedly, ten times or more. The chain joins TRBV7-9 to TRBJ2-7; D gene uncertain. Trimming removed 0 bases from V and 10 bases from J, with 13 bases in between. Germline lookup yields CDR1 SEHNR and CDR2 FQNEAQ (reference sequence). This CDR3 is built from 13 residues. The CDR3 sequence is CASSLAQELGQYF. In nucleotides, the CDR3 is TGTGCCAGCAGCTTAGCGCAGGAGCTGGGACAGTACTTC.

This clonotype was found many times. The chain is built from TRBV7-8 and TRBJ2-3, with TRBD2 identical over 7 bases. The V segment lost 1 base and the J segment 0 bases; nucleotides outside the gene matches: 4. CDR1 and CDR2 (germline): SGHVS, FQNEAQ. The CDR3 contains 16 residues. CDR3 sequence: CASSLGAGESTDTQYF. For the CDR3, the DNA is TGTGCCAGCAGCTTAGGGGCGGGGGAGAGCACAGATACGCAGTATTTT.

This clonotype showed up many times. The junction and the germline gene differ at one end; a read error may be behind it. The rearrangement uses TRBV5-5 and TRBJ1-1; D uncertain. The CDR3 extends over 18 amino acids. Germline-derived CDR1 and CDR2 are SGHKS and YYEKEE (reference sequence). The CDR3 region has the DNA TGTGTCAGCAGCTTGGCCTCCGGTATAGGAGTCATGAACACTGAAGCTTTCTTT. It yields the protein CVSSLASGIGVMNTEAFF. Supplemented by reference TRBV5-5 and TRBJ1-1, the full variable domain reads DAGVTQSPTHLIKTRGQQVTLRCSPISGHKSVSWYQQVLGQGPQFIFQYYEKEERGRGNFPDRFSARQFPNYSSELNVNALLLGDSALYLCVSSLASGIGVMNTEAFFGQGTRLTVV.

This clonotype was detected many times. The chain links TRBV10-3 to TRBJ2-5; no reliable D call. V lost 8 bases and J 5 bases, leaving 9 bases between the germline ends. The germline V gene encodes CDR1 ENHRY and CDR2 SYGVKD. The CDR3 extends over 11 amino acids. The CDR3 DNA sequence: TGTGCCATCGGGTCCCGCGAGACCCAGTACTTC. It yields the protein CAIGSRETQYF.

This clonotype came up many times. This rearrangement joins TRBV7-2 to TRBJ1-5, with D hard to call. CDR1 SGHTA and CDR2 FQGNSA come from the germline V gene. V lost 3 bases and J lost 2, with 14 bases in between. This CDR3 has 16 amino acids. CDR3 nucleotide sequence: TGTGCCAGCAGCTTTTTTTGGAGGGATGGCAATCAGCCCCAGCATTTT. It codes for CASSFFWRDGNQPQHF.

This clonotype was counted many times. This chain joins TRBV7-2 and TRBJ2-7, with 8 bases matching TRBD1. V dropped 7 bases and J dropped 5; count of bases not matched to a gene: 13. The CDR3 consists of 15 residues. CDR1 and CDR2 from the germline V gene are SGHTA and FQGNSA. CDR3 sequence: CASTLPGGAVHEQYF. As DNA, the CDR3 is TGTGCCAGCACCCTACCAGGGGGCGCCGTTCACGAGCAGTACTTC.

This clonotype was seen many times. The CDR3, as DNA: TGTGCCACCACGACCGACTACGAGCAGTACTTC. Translated: CATTTDYEQYF. This chain joins TRBV7-2 and TRBJ2-7, with no clear D. Germline V gene data show CDR1 as SGHTA and CDR2 as FQGNSA. Trimming removed 10 bases at V and 3 bases at J, with 10 bases between. The CDR3 is made up of 11 amino acids.

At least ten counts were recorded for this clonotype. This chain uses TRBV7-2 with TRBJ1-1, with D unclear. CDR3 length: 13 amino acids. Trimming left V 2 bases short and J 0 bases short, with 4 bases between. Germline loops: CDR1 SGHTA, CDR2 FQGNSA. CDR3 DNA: TGTGCCAGCAGCTTAATGCTGAACACTGAAGCTTTCTTT. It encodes CASSLMLNTEAFF. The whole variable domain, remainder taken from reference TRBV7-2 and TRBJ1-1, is GAGVSQSPSNKVTEKGKDVELRCDPISGHTALYWYRQSLGQGLEFLIYFQGNSAPDKSGLPSDRFSAERTGGSVSTLTIQRTQQEDSAVYLCASSLMLNTEAFFGQGTRLTVV.

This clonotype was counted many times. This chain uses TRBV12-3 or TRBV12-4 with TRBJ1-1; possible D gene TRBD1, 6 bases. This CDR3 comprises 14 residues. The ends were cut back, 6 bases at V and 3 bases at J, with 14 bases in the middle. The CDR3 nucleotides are TGTGCCAGCAGCTCAGGGGCCGGGGACACTGAAGCTTTCTTT. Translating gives CASSSGAGDTEAFF.

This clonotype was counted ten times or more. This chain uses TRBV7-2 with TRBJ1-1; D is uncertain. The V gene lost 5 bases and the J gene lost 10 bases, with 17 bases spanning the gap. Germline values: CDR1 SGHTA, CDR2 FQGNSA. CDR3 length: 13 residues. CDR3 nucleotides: TGTGCCAGCAGCGCCAGCGGGATGGAGGGAGCTTTCTTT. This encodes CASSASGMEGAFF.

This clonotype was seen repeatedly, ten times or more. The CDR3 here is CASSLAGTAGQFF. In nucleotides, the CDR3 is TGTGCCAGCAGCTTAGCGGGGACCGCTGGCCAGTTCTTC. The chain combines TRBV7-2 with TRBJ2-1; either TRBD1 or TRBD2 may fit D (5 bases each). Germline V gene data show CDR1 as SGHTA and CDR2 as FQGNSA. The CDR3 extends over 13 amino acids. V was trimmed by 0 bases and J by 13 bases, leaving 13 bases between them.

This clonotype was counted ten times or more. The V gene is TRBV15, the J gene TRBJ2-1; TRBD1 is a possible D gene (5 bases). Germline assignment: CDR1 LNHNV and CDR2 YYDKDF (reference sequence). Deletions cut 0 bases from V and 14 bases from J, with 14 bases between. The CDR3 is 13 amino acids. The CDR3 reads CATSRDGRVVEFF. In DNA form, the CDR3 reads TGTGCCACCAGCAGAGATGGCAGGGTGGTAGAGTTCTTC.

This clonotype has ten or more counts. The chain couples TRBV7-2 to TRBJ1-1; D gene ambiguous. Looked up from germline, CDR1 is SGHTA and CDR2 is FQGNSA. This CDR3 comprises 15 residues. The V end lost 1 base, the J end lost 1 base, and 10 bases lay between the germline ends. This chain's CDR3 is CASSLDPIGNTEAFF. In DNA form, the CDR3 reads TGTGCCAGCAGCTTAGACCCGATCGGGAACACTGAAGCTTTCTTT. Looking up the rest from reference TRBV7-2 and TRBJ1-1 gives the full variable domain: GAGVSQSPSNKVTEKGKDVELRCDPISGHTALYWYRQSLGQGLEFLIYFQGNSAPDKSGLPSDRFSAERTGGSVSTLTIQRTQQEDSAVYLCASSLDPIGNTEAFFGQGTRLTVV.

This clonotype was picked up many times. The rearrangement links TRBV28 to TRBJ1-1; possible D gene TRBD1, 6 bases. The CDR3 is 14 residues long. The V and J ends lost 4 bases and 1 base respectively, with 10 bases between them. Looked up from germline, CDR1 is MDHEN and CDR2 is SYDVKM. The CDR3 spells CASSYLQGNTEAFF. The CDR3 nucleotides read TGTGCCAGCAGTTACTTACAGGGGAACACTGAAGCTTTCTTT.

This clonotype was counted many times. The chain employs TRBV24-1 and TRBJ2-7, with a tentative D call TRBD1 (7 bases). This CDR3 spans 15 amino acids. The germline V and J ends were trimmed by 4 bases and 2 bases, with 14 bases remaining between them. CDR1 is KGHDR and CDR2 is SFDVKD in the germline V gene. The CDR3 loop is CATSDPGGSPYEQYF. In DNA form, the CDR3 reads TGTGCCACCAGTGACCCAGGGGGGTCCCCCTACGAGCAGTACTTC.

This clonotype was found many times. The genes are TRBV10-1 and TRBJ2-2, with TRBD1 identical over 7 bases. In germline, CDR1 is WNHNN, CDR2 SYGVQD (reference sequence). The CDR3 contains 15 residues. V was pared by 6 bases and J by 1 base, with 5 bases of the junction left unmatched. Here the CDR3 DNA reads TGCGCCAGCAGCTCGGGACAGATGAACACCGGGGAGCTGTTTTTT. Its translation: CASSSGQMNTGELFF.

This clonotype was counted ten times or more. CDR3 sequence reads: CSAADFGTVAPSYNEQFF. CDR3 nucleotides: TGCAGTGCCGCGGATTTCGGGACTGTCGCCCCCTCCTACAATGAGCAGTTCTTC. The chain is built from TRBV20-1 and TRBJ2-1, with TRBD2 as a possible D gene (6 bases). The CDR3 length is 18 residues. The V and J ends lost 6 bases and 0 bases respectively, with 24 bases between them. CDR1 and CDR2 from the germline V gene are DFQATT and SNEGSKA (reference sequence).

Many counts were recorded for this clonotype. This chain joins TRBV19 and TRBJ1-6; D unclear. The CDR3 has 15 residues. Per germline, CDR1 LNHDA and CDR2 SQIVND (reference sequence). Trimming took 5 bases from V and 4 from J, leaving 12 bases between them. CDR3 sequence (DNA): TGTGCCAGTAGTGCCGGCGAGGGATATAATTCACCCCTCCACTTT. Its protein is CASSAGEGYNSPLHF. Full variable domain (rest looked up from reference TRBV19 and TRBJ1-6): DGGITQSPKYLFRKEGQNVTLSCEQNLNHDAMYWYRQDPGQGLRLIYYSQIVNDFQKGDIAEGYSVSREKKESFPLTVTSAQKNPTAFYLCASSAGEGYNSPLHFGNGTRLTVT.

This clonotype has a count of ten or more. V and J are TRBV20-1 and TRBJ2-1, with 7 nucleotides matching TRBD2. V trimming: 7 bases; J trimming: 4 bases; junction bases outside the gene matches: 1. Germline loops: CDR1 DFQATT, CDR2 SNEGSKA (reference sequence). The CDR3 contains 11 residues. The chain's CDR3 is CSVGGYNEQFF. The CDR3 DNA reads TGCAGTGTCGGGGGGTACAATGAGCAGTTCTTC.

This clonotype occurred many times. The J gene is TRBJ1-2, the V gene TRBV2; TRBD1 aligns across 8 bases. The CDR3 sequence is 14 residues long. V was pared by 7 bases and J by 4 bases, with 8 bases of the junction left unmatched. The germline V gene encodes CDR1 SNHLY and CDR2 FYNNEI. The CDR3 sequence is CASNGQGLGYGYTF. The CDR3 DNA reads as TGTGCCAGCAACGGACAGGGACTAGGCTATGGCTACACCTTC.

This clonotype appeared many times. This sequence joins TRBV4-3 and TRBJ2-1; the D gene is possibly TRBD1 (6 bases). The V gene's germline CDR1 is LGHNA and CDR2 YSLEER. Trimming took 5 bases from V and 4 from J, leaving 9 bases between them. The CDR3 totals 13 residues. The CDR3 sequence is CASSYGQYNEQFF. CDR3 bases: TGCGCCAGCAGCTACGGACAGTACAATGAGCAGTTCTTC.

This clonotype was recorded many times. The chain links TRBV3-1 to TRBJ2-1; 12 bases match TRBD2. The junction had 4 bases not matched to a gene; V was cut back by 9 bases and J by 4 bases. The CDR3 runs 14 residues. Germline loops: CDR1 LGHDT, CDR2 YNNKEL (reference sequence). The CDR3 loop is CASTGTSGYNEQFF. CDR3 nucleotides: TGTGCCAGTACCGGGACTAGCGGGTACAATGAGCAGTTCTTC.

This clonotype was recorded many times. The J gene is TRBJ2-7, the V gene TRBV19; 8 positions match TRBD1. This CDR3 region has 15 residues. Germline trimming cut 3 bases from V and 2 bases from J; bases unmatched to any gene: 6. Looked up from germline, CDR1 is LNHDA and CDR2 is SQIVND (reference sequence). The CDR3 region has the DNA TGTGCCAGTAGTATCGGGACAGGACCTACCTACGAGCAGTACTTC. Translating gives CASSIGTGPTYEQYF.

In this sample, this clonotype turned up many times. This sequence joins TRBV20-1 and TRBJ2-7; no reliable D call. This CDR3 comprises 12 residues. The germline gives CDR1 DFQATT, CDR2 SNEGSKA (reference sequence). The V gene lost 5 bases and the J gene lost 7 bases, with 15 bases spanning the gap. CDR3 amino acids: CSALPPGREQYF. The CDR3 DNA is TGCAGTGCTCTCCCCCCCGGGCGGGAGCAGTACTTC.

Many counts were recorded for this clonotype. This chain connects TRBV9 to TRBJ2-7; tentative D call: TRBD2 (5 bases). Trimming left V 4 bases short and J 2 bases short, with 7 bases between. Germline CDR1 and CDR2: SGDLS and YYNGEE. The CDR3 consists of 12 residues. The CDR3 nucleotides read TGTGCCAGCAGCCCCGGGACCTACGAGCAGTACTTC. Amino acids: CASSPGTYEQYF.

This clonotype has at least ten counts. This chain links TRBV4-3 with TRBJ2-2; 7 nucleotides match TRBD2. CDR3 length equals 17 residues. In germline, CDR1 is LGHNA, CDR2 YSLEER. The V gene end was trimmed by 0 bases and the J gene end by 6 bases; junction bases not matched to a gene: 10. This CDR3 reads CASSQDLREGFAGELFF. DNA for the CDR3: TGCGCCAGCAGCCAAGATCTGAGGGAGGGGTTCGCCGGGGAGCTGTTTTTT.

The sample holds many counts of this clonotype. The CDR3 DNA follows: TGTGCCACCAGTGCCGGGACTAGCTGGAACACAGATACGCAGTATTTT. It yields the protein CATSAGTSWNTDTQYF. V usage is TRBV24-1 and J usage is TRBJ2-3, with 9 nucleotides matching TRBD2. Per germline, CDR1 KGHDR and CDR2 SFDVKD. V lost 5 bases, J lost 2 bases, and 7 bases stayed unmatched. This CDR3 spans 16 amino acids.

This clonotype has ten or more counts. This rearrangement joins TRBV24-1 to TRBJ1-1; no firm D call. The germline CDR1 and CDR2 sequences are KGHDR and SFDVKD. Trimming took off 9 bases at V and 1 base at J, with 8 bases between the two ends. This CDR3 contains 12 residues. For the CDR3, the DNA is TGTGCCACCCGGGAGGGGAACACTGAAGCTTTCTTT. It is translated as CATREGNTEAFF.

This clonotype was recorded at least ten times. The chain's CDR3 is CSASRINYGYTF. CDR3 nucleotide sequence: TGCAGTGCTAGTCGGATTAACTATGGCTACACCTTC. The rearrangement uses TRBV20-1 and TRBJ1-2; no clear D. Per the germline V gene, CDR1 is DFQATT and CDR2 is SNEGSKA (reference sequence). This CDR3 is built from 12 residues. Trimming removed 3 bases from V and 1 base from J, with 6 bases in between.